What follows is one T cell receptor (beta chain) and its context. No cognate antigen has been identified for it. No base quality values were provided; no much bigger clone lies one nucleotide off. The immunoSEQ Assay, a bias-controlled multiplex PCR, was used to amplify TCRbeta CDR3 regions from genomic DNA. Processing in the source paper ran as follows. Within the assay, amplification of reference gene primers was used to estimate how many nucleated cells each sample contained. To quantify the absolute abundance of each unique TCRbeta CDR3 rearrangement, sequence reads were collapsed and filtered. For each sample, productive Simpson clonality was calculated as the square root of Simpson's diversity index over productive rearrangements. Entries here come from immuneACCESS through TCRdb and include only in-frame sequences with V and J called. Some clones fail to appear in such tables; in the studies checked, an unresolved V gene covers under half of the shortfall, and the cause of the remainder is unknown. V and J calls plus clone size are reproduced from that table; the DNA served to infer D and trimming. Within this sample are tens of thousands of clones, with around 90% of them counted one time only. The ten largest clonotypes hold 1% to 1.5% of the sample.

This specimen belongs to a study of blood T cell repertoires in COVID-19 (dated by TCRdb to 2018 to 2020). Background on the whole study: Samples covering the acute and convalescent phases of COVID-19 were provided by collaborators in the United States, Italy and Spain. The material from the prospective study consisted of cDNA or gDNA derived from T cells, B-cell-depleted T cells, or PBMCs. Deeply sampled blood TCRbeta repertoires from subjects exposed to, actively infected with, or recovered from COVID-19 were included in the dataset. The repertoires were released in a freely available public database intended as a resource for research on the immune response to SARS-CoV-2. The samples were drawn from the first 160 participants of the ongoing ImmuneRACE study and from 1,200 or so subjects provided by 6 global collaborators. A de-identified subject ID, COVID-19 status, age in years and sex were almost always included in the sample metadata. Where available, HLA class I and class II types were obtained from metadata supplied by the sample provider rather than from assay-based typing.

Collaborating institutions collected whole blood in K2EDTA tubes following their own protocols. Collaborator samples were shipped for TCRbeta analysis as frozen whole blood, isolated PBMCs, or DNA extracted from either sample type. Results the study describes overall, beyond this receptor: The quantity of clinical and demographic metadata differed by source and by participant and was supplied without curation.

The CDR3 spans 14 residues, from the cysteine through the phenylalanine. Of all the DNA, just the CDR3 is kept, 42 bases in frame from base 1. This sequence originates from a woman aged 40 to 50 with acute or convalescent COVID-19. Sequencing input: peripheral blood. This sequence uses TRBV21-1 and TRBJ2-7; the table's D call TRBD1 went unverified against the DNA. TRBV21-1 is a pseudogene segment. CDR3 sequence: CASSPICRAYEQYF. The nucleotides are TGTGCCAGCAGCCCTATCTGCAGGGCCTACGAGCAGTACTTC.